One and the same sample provided the 30 T cell receptor beta chains below, sequenced in a study of T cell repertoires in cytomegalovirus infection. Their recognized antigens are unknown. TCRdb re-called the reads with MiXCR, one entry per CDR3 protein. The sample holds 100,000 to 150,000 distinct CDR3 sequences, 20% to 30% seen once. The source material was PBMCs, sequenced either directly or after in vitro stimulation (not recorded which). The receptors were gathered from a human donor in good health (CMV status not recorded). Some clones in this sample may be carry-over from other donors' samples.

This chain connects TRBV7-8 to TRBJ2-1; D unclear. There are 12 residues in the CDR3. CDR1 is SGHVS and CDR2 is FQNEAQ in the germline V gene. V lost 1 base to trimming and J lost 10 bases, with 8 bases between them. The CDR3 is CASSLDRREQFF. CDR3 sequence (DNA): TGTGCCAGCAGCTTAGACCGGCGGGAGCAGTTCTTC.

There are a few counts of this clonotype. CDR3 nucleotide sequence: TGCAGCGCTCTCCGGGACCCTAATGAAAAACTGTTTTTT. It codes for CSALRDPNEKLFF. The rearrangement joins TRBV29-1 to TRBJ1-4; D is possibly TRBD1 (5 bases). In germline, CDR1 is SQVTM, CDR2 ANQGSEA. V dropped 7 bases and J dropped 3 bases, with 12 bases sitting between them. The CDR3 loop spans 13 amino acids.

This clonotype has more than one count but fewer than ten. This sequence joins TRBV6-5 and TRBJ2-1; 9 bases are shared with TRBD2. The V gene's germline CDR1 is MNHEY and CDR2 SVGAGI. This CDR3 spans 15 amino acids. Trimming at V came to 2 bases and at J to 10 bases, leaving 9 bases not matched to a gene. CDR3 nucleotides: TGTGCCAGCAGTTACGTAATAGCGGGAGCGGGAGAGCAGTTCTTC. This gives the protein CASSYVIAGAGEQFF.

This clonotype was observed a handful of times. This chain links TRBV10-3 with TRBJ2-7, with unresolved D. The germline gives CDR1 ENHRY, CDR2 SYGVKD. The CDR3 consists of 15 residues. Trimming left V 0 bases short and J 0 bases short, with 9 bases between. The CDR3 nucleotides are TGTGCCATCAGTGAGTCCTTGACGGACTCCTACGAGCAGTACTTC. It specifies CAISESLTDSYEQYF.

This clonotype was observed many times. The V and J genes are TRBV7-6 and TRBJ1-1; D is uncertain. Trimming took off 0 bases at V and 3 bases at J, with 8 bases between the two ends. The CDR3 runs to 14 residues. Germline CDR1 is SGHVS and CDR2 is FNYEAQ. The CDR3 DNA follows: TGTGCCAGCAGCTTAGCCCCACCAGACACTGAAGCTTTCTTT. This translates into CASSLAPPDTEAFF. The full variable domain, completed using reference TRBV7-6 and TRBJ1-1, is GAGVSQSPRYKVTKRGQDVALRCDPISGHVSLYWYRQALGQGPEFLTYFNYEAQQDKSGLPNDRFSAERPEGSISTLTIQRTEQRDSAMYRCASSLAPPDTEAFFGQGTRLTVV.

The chain employs TRBV29-1 and TRBJ1-1; D gene ambiguous. CDR1 SQVTM and CDR2 ANQGSEA come from the germline V gene. V dropped 6 bases and J dropped 1 base, with 12 bases sitting between them. The CDR3 contains 13 residues. The CDR3 DNA is TGCAGCGTCACTAATTTTAAGAACACTGAAGCTTTCTTT. Translating gives CSVTNFKNTEAFF. The full variable domain, completed using reference TRBV29-1 and TRBJ1-1, is SAVISQKPSRDICQRGTSLTIQCQVDSQVTMMFWYRQQPGQSLTLIATANQGSEATYESGFVIDKFPISRPNLTFSTLTVSNMSPEDSSIYLCSVTNFKNTEAFFGQGTRLTVV.

On this clonotype itself: It may be a read error: a sequence one base away is much more abundant. V gene TRBV7-2 combines with J gene TRBJ2-1; D is unresolved. Germline V lookup: CDR1 SGHTA, CDR2 FQGNSA. There are 13 residues in the CDR3. The CDR3 reads CASHVNARGEKFF. The CDR3 coding sequence is TGTGCCAGCCATGTCAATGCCCGTGGTGAGAAGTTCTTC.

There are a few counts of this clonotype. This chain connects TRBV6-2 or TRBV6-3 to TRBJ2-7; D call uncertain. The CDR3 loop spans 13 amino acids. V was cut by 4 bases and J by 2 bases, with 9 bases left in between. Germline lookup yields CDR1 MNHEY and CDR2 SVGEGT. The CDR3 DNA follows: TGTGCCAGCAGTTTAATCGGACCCTACGAGCAGTACTTC. Amino acids: CASSLIGPYEQYF.

The chain has TRBV4-3 and TRBJ1-5; D is perhaps TRBD1 (5 bases). V lost 1 base and J lost 7, with 14 bases in between. This CDR3 has 15 residues. Germline CDR1 LGHNA, CDR2 YSLEER. The DNA of the CDR3 is TGCGCCAGCAGCCAAGTAGCGTCTCGGGACCAGCCCCAGCATTTT. Encoded protein: CASSQVASRDQPQHF.

The chain joins TRBV29-1 to TRBJ2-3; 11 nucleotides match TRBD2. Germline-derived CDR1 and CDR2 are SQVTM and ANQGSEA. The CDR3 has 14 amino acids. Trimming removed 8 bases from V and 4 bases from J; junction bases left unmatched: 8. The CDR3 DNA reads TGCAGCACGTGGACTAGCGGGTTCTCAGATACGCAGTATTTT. This encodes CSTWTSGFSDTQYF.

There are many counts of this clonotype. The V call is TRBV7-8, the J call TRBJ2-5, with 14 nucleotides matching TRBD2. The CDR3 contains 16 residues. Germline V gives CDR1 SGHVS, CDR2 FQNEAQ. The trim removed 5 bases at V and 4 bases at J, leaving 6 bases unmatched. CDR3 amino acids: CASSRGTSGSAETQYF. The CDR3 region has the DNA TGTGCCAGCAGCAGAGGGACTAGCGGGAGTGCAGAGACCCAGTACTTC.

This clonotype was recorded only once. The gene calls are TRBV5-4 and TRBJ1-1; 8 bases agree with TRBD1. The length of the CDR3 is 15 residues. CDR1 is SGHNT and CDR2 is YYREEE in the germline V gene (reference sequence). The trim removed 4 bases at V and 5 bases at J, leaving 10 bases unmatched. For the CDR3, the DNA is TGTGCCAGCAGCCCTCGCACAGGGGGATTTACTGAAGCTTTCTTT. Its protein is CASSPRTGGFTEAFF.

This clonotype showed up just once. V and J are TRBV19 and TRBJ1-5, with D unresolved. The CDR3 extends over 15 amino acids. CDR1 and CDR2 from the germline V gene are LNHDA and SQIVND (reference sequence). V was clipped by 3 bases and J by 4 bases, with 13 bases between them. The CDR3 here is CASSIGQVGNQPQHF. DNA for the CDR3: TGTGCCAGTAGTATTGGGCAGGTCGGTAATCAGCCCCAGCATTTT.

This clonotype occurred a few times. The gene calls are TRBV20-1 and TRBJ2-1; no reliable D call. The CDR3 sequence is 10 residues long. V was shortened by 5 bases and J by 9 bases, with 8 bases between the two germline ends. The germline V gene encodes CDR1 DFQATT and CDR2 SNEGSKA (reference sequence). The CDR3 coding sequence is TGCAGTGCTTTTCCTCGTGAGCAGTTCTTC. Protein product: CSAFPREQFF.

The chain uses TRBV7-2 and TRBJ1-1; D gene ambiguous. The germline gives CDR1 SGHTA, CDR2 FQGNSA. The CDR3 sequence is 12 residues long. V was shortened by 6 bases and J by 0 bases, with 5 bases between the two germline ends. This CDR3 is CASRELNTEAFF. The CDR3, as DNA: TGTGCCAGCAGAGAGTTGAACACTGAAGCTTTCTTT.

This clonotype was detected only a few times. The genes are TRBV7-2 and TRBJ2-1; D is perhaps TRBD1 or TRBD2 (7 bases each). The germline V and J ends were trimmed by 5 bases and 9 bases, with 20 bases remaining between them. CDR3 length: 15 amino acids. Germline V CDR1 and CDR2: SGHTA, FQGNSA. Written as DNA, the CDR3 is TGTGCCAGCAGCACATCAGGGGGGGGTTTGGGTGAGCAGTTCTTC. It codes for CASSTSGGGLGEQFF.

The genes are TRBV7-8 and TRBJ2-1; the match to TRBD1 covers 9 bases. With 5 bases clipped from V and 10 bases from J, the junction kept 15 bases outside the gene matches. The CDR3 has 16 amino acids. Germline V gene sequence: CDR1 SGHVS, CDR2 FQNEAQ. CDR3 coding DNA: TGTGCCAGCAGCCGGAGGACGGGACAGGGAAGTGGGGAGCAGTTCTTC. Protein sequence: CASSRRTGQGSGEQFF.

The sample holds a few counts of this clonotype. The genes are TRBV2 and TRBJ2-3; tentative D call: TRBD2 (5 bases). The CDR3 is 13 amino acids. Germline lookup yields CDR1 SNHLY and CDR2 FYNNEI. The V gene lost 1 base and the J gene lost 10 bases, with 12 bases spanning the gap. As DNA, the CDR3 is TGTGCCAGCAGTGAAGGGGAGACGGGTGCGCAGTATTTT. Its translation is CASSEGETGAQYF.

This clonotype came up a few times. This chain joins TRBV6-1 and TRBJ2-1; 8 bases are shared with TRBD1. The CDR3 has 14 residues. The germline V gene encodes CDR1 MNHNS and CDR2 SASEGT. V shed 3 bases and J 8 bases; nucleotides not matched to a gene: 6. The CDR3 coding sequence is TGTGCCAGCAGTGAGACGGACAGGGTTGATGAGCAGTTCTTC. Translating gives CASSETDRVDEQFF.

This clonotype has only a few counts. The rearrangement uses TRBV20-1 and TRBJ1-4, with 7 bases identical to TRBD1. J was trimmed by 11 bases and V by 0 bases; bases with no gene match: 3. This CDR3 comprises 12 residues. Germline assignment: CDR1 DFQATT and CDR2 SNEGSKA (reference sequence). CDR3 in amino acids: CSARDQGGKLFF. The CDR3 DNA is TGCAGTGCTAGAGATCAGGGGGGCAAACTGTTTTTT.

V gene TRBV20-1 combines with J gene TRBJ2-3; TRBD1 agrees at 8 bases. This CDR3 has 15 residues. V shed 6 bases and J 4 bases; nucleotides not matched to a gene: 12. Germline CDR1 DFQATT, CDR2 SNEGSKA (reference sequence). The CDR3 DNA reads as TGCAGTGCCGGTGACAGGGGCAGATCCCCAGATACGCAGTATTTT. It translates to CSAGDRGRSPDTQYF.

The chain employs TRBV27 and TRBJ2-2; TRBD1 matches 7 bases. CDR3 size: 16 residues. With V trimmed by 2 bases and J by 2 bases, 5 bases remained unmatched. The germline V gene has CDR1 MNHEY and CDR2 SMNVEV (reference sequence). CDR3 DNA: TGTGCCAGCAGTTTAGAAGGGACAGCTAACACCGGGGAGCTGTTTTTT. Amino acids: CASSLEGTANTGELFF.

This clonotype was seen ten or more times. The gene calls are TRBV7-2 and TRBJ1-4, with D possibly being TRBD1 (6 bases). The germline V gene encodes CDR1 SGHTA and CDR2 FQGNSA. This CDR3 has 15 amino acids. Trimming stripped 1 base from V and 8 bases from J, with 14 bases between. CDR3 coding DNA: TGTGCCAGCAGCTTAGTCCAGGGGTCGAGGGAAAAACTGTTTTTT. Protein product: CASSLVQGSREKLFF.

There are a few counts of this clonotype. The genes are TRBV5-6 and TRBJ1-4; no definite D call. The V gene's germline CDR1 is SGHDT and CDR2 YYEEEE. CDR3 length: 13 residues. V was shortened by 6 bases and J by 8 bases, with 14 bases between the two germline ends. The chain's CDR3 is CASTRAFGEKLFF. The CDR3 bases are TGTGCCAGCACCCGGGCTTTCGGAGAAAAACTGTTTTTT.

The chain links TRBV27 to TRBJ1-1; 7 bases fit TRBD1. Germline V gene lookup returns CDR1 MNHEY and CDR2 SMNVEV (reference sequence). This CDR3 spans 14 amino acids. Trimming took 5 bases from V and 5 from J; bases not matched to a gene: 8. CDR3 nucleotides: TGTGCCAGCAGTCTCAGACAGGGACGAACTGAAGCTTTCTTT. The encoded protein is CASSLRQGRTEAFF.

The J gene is TRBJ2-2, the V gene TRBV20-1; TRBD2 matches at 8 bases. Germline CDR1 reads DFQATT; CDR2 reads SNEGSKA (reference sequence). The CDR3 covers 15 residues. V was clipped by 3 bases and J by 6 bases; unmatched bases: 9. This chain's CDR3 is CSASWLAGFSGELFF. In DNA, the CDR3 is TGCAGTGCTAGTTGGCTAGCGGGTTTCTCCGGGGAGCTGTTTTTT.

This clonotype has more than one count but fewer than ten. The gene calls are TRBV7-3 and TRBJ2-6, with TRBD1 identical over 10 bases. Germline CDR1 SGHTA, CDR2 FQGTGA. CDR3 size: 19 residues. V was pared by 5 bases and J by 1 base, with 11 bases of the junction left unmatched. The CDR3 region is CASSLTSLGQGSGANVLTF. The DNA for the CDR3 is TGTGCCAGCAGCCTCACGTCGTTGGGACAGGGGTCTGGGGCCAACGTCCTGACTTTC. The complete variable domain, with remaining parts taken from reference TRBV7-3 and TRBJ2-6, reads GAGVSQTPSNKVTEKGKYVELRCDPISGHTALYWYRQSLGQGPEFLIYFQGTGAADDSGLPNDRFFAVRPEGSVSTLKIQRTERGDSAVYLCASSLTSLGQGSGANVLTFGAGSRLTVL.

The genes are TRBV7-6 and TRBJ2-4; TRBD1 matches 8 bases. The CDR3 is 15 amino acids. The junction had 7 bases not matched to a gene; V was cut back by 5 bases and J by 4 bases. Germline CDR1 is SGHVS and CDR2 is FNYEAQ. The CDR3 nucleotides are TGTGCCAGCAGCCCAGAGTGGACAGGGAAAAACATTCAGTACTTC. The encoded protein is CASSPEWTGKNIQYF.

The chain has TRBV12-5 and TRBJ1-1; D ambiguous. Between the trimmed V and J ends, which lost 5 bases and 11 bases, there was a span of 12 bases. From germline, CDR1 is LGHNT and CDR2 FRNRAP. The CDR3 loop spans 11 amino acids. CDR3 in DNA: TGTGCTAGTGGTACACTAGTTAAGGCTTTCTTT. This sequence encodes CASGTLVKAFF.

Worth noting for this clonotype: The junction departs from the called germline gene at one end, perhaps through a read error. V is TRBV11-2 and J is TRBJ2-2; D gene unclear. The CDR3 totals 13 residues. Germline-derived CDR1 and CDR2 are SGHAT and FQNNGV. The CDR3 is CVSSPTNTGELFF. CDR3 in DNA: TGTGTCAGCAGCCCGACAAACACCGGGGAGCTGTTTTTT.